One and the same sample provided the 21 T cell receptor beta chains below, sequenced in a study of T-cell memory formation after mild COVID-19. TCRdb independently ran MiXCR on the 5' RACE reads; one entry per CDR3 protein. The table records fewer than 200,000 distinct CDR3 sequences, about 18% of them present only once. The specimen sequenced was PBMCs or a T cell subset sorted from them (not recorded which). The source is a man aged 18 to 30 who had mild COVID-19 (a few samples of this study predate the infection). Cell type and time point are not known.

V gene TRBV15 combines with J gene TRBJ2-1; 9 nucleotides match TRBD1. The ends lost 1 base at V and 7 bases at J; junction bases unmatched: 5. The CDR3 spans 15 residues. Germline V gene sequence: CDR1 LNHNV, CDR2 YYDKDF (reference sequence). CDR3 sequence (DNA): TGTGCCACCAGCAGAGGGGGACAGGGAATAAATGAGCAGTTCTTC. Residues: CATSRGGQGINEQFF.

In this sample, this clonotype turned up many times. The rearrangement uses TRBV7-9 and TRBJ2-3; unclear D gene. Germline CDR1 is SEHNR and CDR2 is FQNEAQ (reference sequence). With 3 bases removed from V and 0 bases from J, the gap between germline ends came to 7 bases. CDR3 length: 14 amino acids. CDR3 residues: CASSFITSTDTQYF. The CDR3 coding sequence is TGTGCCAGCAGCTTCATAACTAGCACAGATACGCAGTATTTT. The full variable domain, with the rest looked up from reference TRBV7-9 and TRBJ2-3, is DTGVSQNPRHKITKRGQNVTFRCDPISEHNRLYWYRQTLGQGPEFLTYFQNEAQLEKSRLLSDRFSAERPKGSFSTLEIQRTEQGDSAMYLCASSFITSTDTQYFGPGTRLTVL.

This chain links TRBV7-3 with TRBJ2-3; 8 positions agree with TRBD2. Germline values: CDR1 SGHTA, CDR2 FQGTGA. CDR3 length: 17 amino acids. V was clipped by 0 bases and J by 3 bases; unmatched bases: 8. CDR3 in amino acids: CASSLTPAGGGTDTQYF. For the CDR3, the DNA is TGTGCCAGCAGCTTAACGCCCGCGGGGGGTGGTACAGATACGCAGTATTTT.

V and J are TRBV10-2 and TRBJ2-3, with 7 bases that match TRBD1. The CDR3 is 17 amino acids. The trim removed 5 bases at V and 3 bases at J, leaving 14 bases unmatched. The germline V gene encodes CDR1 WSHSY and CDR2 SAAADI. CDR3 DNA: TGCGCCAGCAGTCGAGGACTGGTAGGACAGGCGACAGATACGCAGTATTTT. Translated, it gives CASSRGLVGQATDTQYF.

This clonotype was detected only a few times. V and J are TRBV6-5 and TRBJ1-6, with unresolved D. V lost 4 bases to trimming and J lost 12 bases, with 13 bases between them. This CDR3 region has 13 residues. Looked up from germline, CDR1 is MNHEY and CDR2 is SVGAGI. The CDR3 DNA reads TGTGCCAGCAGTTTATCAGGCGCTAGACCCCTCCACTTT. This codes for CASSLSGARPLHF.

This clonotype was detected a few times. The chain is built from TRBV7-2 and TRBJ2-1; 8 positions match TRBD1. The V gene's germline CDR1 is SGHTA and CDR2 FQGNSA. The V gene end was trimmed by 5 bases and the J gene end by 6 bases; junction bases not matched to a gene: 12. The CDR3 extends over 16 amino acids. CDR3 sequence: CASSPRPGGAANEQFF. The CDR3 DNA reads TGTGCCAGCAGCCCGCGACCAGGGGGCGCAGCCAATGAGCAGTTCTTC.

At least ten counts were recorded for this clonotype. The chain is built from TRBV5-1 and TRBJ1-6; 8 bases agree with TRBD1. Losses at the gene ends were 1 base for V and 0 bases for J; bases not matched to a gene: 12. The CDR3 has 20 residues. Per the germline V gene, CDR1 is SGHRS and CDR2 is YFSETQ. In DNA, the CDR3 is TGCGCCAGCAGCTTGTCCCCCGCTCGACAGGGGAGCTCCTATAATTCACCCCTCCACTTT. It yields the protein CASSLSPARQGSSYNSPLHF.

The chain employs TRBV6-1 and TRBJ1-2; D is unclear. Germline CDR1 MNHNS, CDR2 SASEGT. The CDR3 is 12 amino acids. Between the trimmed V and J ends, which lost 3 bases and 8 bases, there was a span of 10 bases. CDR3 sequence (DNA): TGTGCCAGCAGTGACAGGCCGCAGGGCTACACCTTC. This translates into CASSDRPQGYTF.

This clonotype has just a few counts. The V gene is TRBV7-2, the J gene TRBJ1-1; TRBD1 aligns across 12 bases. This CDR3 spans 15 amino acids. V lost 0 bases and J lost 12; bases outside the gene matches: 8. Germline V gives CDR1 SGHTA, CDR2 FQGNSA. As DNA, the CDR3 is TGTGCCAGCAGCTTAGCGCCGGGACAGGGGGCTGGGTCTTTCTTT. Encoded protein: CASSLAPGQGAGSFF.

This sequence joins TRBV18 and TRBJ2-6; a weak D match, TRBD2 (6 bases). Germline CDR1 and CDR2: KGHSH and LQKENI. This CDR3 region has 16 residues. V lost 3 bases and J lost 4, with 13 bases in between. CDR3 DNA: TGTGCCAGCTCACCGCGGGACGGGACGGGGGCCAACGTCCTGACTTTC. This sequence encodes CASSPRDGTGANVLTF.

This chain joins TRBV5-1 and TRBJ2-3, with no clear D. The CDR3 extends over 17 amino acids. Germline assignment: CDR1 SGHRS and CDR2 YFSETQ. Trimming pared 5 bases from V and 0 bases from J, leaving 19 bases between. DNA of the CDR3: TGCGCCAGCAGTCCCGGCGGTATGCGCGCTAGCACAGATACGCAGTATTTT. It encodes CASSPGGMRASTDTQYF.

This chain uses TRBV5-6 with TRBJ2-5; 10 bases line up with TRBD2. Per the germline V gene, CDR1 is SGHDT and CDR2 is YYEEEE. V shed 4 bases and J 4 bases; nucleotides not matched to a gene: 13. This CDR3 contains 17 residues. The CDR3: CASSPMTGTSERETQYF. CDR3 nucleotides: TGTGCCAGCAGCCCTATGACCGGGACTAGCGAAAGAGAGACCCAGTACTTC.

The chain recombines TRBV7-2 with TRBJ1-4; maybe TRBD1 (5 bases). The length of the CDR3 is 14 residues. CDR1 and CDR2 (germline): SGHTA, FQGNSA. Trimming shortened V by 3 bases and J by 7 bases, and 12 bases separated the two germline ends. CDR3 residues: CASSFQWGGEKLFF. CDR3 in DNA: TGTGCCAGCAGCTTCCAGTGGGGGGGTGAAAAACTGTTTTTT.

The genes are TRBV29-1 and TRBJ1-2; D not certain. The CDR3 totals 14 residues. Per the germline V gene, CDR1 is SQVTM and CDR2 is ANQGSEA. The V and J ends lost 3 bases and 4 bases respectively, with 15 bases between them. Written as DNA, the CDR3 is TGCAGCGTTGACCCGGGTGGCGGGAGCTATGGCTACACCTTC. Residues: CSVDPGGGSYGYTF.

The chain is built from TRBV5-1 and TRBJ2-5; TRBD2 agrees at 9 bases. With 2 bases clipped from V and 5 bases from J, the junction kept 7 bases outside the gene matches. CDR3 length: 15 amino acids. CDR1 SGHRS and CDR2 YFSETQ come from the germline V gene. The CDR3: CASSFVAGERETQYF. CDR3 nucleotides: TGCGCCAGCAGCTTCGTAGCGGGGGAGAGGGAGACCCAGTACTTC.

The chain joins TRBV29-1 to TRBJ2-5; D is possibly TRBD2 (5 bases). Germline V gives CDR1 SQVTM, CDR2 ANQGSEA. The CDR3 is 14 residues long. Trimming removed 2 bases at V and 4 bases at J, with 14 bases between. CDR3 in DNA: TGCAGCGTTGAACGCGGCGGTGGGAGAGAGACCCAGTACTTC. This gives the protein CSVERGGGRETQYF.

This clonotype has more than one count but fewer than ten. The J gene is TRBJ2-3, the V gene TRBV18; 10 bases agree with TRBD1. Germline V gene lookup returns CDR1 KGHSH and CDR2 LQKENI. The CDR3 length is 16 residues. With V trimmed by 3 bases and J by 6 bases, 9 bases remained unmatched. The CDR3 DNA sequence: TGTGCCAGCTCACCTCCGGGACAGGGGTTTTCGGATACGCAGTATTTT. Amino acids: CASSPPGQGFSDTQYF.

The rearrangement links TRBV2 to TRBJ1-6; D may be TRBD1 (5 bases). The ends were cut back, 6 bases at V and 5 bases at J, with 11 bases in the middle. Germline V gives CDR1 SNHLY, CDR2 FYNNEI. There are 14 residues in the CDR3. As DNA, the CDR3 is TGTGCCAGCAGGGGGGACGGCAATAATTCACCCCTCCACTTT. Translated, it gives CASRGDGNNSPLHF.

The CDR3 loop is CASSLGLNEQYF. In DNA, the CDR3 is TGCGCCAGCAGCTTAGGACTCAACGAGCAGTACTTC. J is TRBJ2-7 and V is TRBV5-1; weak D call: TRBD2 (5 bases). Germline V gene data show CDR1 as SGHRS and CDR2 as YFSETQ. Trimming removed 2 bases at V and 5 bases at J, with 8 bases between. The CDR3 extends over 12 amino acids.

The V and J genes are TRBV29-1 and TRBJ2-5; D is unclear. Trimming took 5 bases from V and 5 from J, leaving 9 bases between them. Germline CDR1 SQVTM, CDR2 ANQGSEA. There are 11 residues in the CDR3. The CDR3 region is CSVHPRETQYF. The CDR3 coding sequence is TGCAGCGTTCACCCTCGCGAGACCCAGTACTTC. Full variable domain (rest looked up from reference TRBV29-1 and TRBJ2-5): SAVISQKPSRDICQRGTSLTIQCQVDSQVTMMFWYRQQPGQSLTLIATANQGSEATYESGFVIDKFPISRPNLTFSTLTVSNMSPEDSSIYLCSVHPRETQYFGPGTRLLVL.

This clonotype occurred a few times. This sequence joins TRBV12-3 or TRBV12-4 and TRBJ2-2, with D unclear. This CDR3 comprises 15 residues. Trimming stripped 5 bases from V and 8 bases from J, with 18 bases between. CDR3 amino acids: CASSPTYGVRGELFF. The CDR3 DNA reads TGTGCCAGCAGTCCGACTTATGGTGTCCGGGGGGAGCTGTTTTTT.